Below are 28 T cell receptor beta chains sequenced from a single sample in a study of blood T cell repertoires in COVID-19. Sequencing used immunoSEQ multiplex PCR; TCRdb keeps in-frame clones, though not all of them. The data show 380,000 or so clones, more than 65% seen once. The sample consisted of peripheral blood. The receptors here all came from a human donor with acute or convalescent COVID-19. The donor label of this sample is uncertain.

The V and J genes are TRBV19 and TRBJ2-6, with 7 bases lining up with TRBD2. This CDR3 spans 17 amino acids. Germline V lookup: CDR1 LNHDA, CDR2 SQIVND (reference sequence). V lost 10 bases and J lost 0; bases outside the gene matches: 12. CDR3 protein: CATASGGWGSGANVLTF. The CDR3 DNA sequence: TGTGCCACCGCGTCGGGGGGTTGGGGCTCTGGGGCCAACGTCCTGACTTTC.

The V gene is TRBV4-2, the J gene TRBJ1-4; 8 nucleotides align to TRBD1. Germline loops: CDR1 LGHNA, CDR2 YNFKEQ. Trimming took 5 bases from V and 8 from J; bases not matched to a gene: 7. This CDR3 has 14 amino acids. The DNA of the CDR3 is TGTGCCAGCAGCGGGACAGGTCGGGCGGAAAAACTGTTTTTT. Protein: CASSGTGRAEKLFF.

This clone was seen only a few times. Here the CDR3 reads CASSLVVGGPVNTEAFF. The CDR3 region has the DNA TGCGCCAGCAGCTTGGTCGTCGGGGGGCCGGTGAACACTGAAGCTTTCTTT. This chain uses TRBV5-1 with TRBJ1-1, with a possible D match to TRBD1 (6 bases). V gave up 0 bases and J gave up 0 bases, with 15 bases separating them. The CDR3 has 17 residues. Germline loops: CDR1 SGHRS, CDR2 YFSETQ.

This sequence joins TRBV19 and TRBJ2-7, with 9 bases aligning to TRBD1. Germline values: CDR1 LNHDA, CDR2 SQIVND (reference sequence). The ends lost 4 bases at V and 2 bases at J; junction bases unmatched: 6. The CDR3 covers 15 residues. The CDR3 DNA is TGTGCCAGTAGTACCCGACAGGGGGTAACCTACGAGCAGTACTTC. This sequence encodes CASSTRQGVTYEQYF.

In DNA form, the CDR3 reads TGTGCCAGTGGACTGCTCTCCTACAATGAGCAGTTCTTC. This codes for CASGLLSYNEQFF. The chain combines TRBV28 with TRBJ2-1; D may be TRBD2 (5 bases). The germline V gene encodes CDR1 MDHEN and CDR2 SYDVKM. Trimming removed 9 bases from V and 0 bases from J, with 9 bases in between. The CDR3 length is 13 residues. The variable domain in full, completed from reference TRBV28 and TRBJ2-1, reads DVKVTQSSRYLVKRTGEKVFLECVQDMDHENMFWYRQDPGLGLRLIYFSYDVKMKEKGDIPEGYSVSREKKERFSLILESASTNQTSMYLCASGLLSYNEQFFGPGTRLTVL.

The chain has TRBV3-1 (or the pseudogene TRBV3-2) and TRBJ2-7; D is possibly TRBD2 (6 bases). This CDR3 is built from 13 residues. Trimming removed 4 bases from V and 5 bases from J, with 12 bases in between. Germline V lookup: CDR1 LGHDT, CDR2 YNNKEL (reference sequence). This CDR3 reads CASSRGGTHEQYF. The CDR3 bases are TGTGCCAGCAGCCGTGGAGGGACCCACGAGCAGTACTTC.

In its sample, this clone was seen a few times. V and J are TRBV30 and TRBJ2-1, with TRBD1 identical over 11 bases. Germline-derived CDR1 and CDR2 are GTSNPN and SVGIG (reference sequence). The CDR3 contains 14 residues. V lost 0 bases to trimming and J lost 10 bases; unmatched junction nucleotides: 5. In DNA, the CDR3 is TGTGCCTGGAGTGTCGGGACAGGGGGTCGGGAGCAGTTCTTC. Amino acids: CAWSVGTGGREQFF.

The rearrangement links TRBV19 to TRBJ1-5; D uncertain. V was clipped by 5 bases and J by 0 bases, with 14 bases between them. The CDR3 spans 16 residues. Germline V CDR1 and CDR2: LNHDA, SQIVND (reference sequence). CDR3: CASSPRTGNSNQPQHF. CDR3 nucleotides: TGTGCCAGTAGTCCCCGGACGGGGAATAGCAATCAGCCCCAGCATTTT.

This clone occurred once. This chain uses TRBV12-3 or TRBV12-4 with TRBJ1-1; D uncertain. Trimming took 8 bases from V and 2 from J, leaving 9 bases between them. The CDR3 runs to 12 residues. The CDR3 spells CASWGGNTEAFF. The DNA of the CDR3 is TGTGCCAGCTGGGGAGGTAACACTGAAGCTTTCTTT.

This chain uses TRBV6-5 with TRBJ2-7; tentatively, D is TRBD2 (5 bases). Trimming took 6 bases from V and 3 from J, leaving 12 bases between them. Germline values: CDR1 MNHEY, CDR2 SVGAGI. The CDR3 extends over 13 amino acids. The CDR3 DNA reads as TGTGCCAGCAGCACAAACCGGGGCTACGAGCAGTACTTC. The encoded protein is CASSTNRGYEQYF.

The rearrangement joins TRBV7-2 to TRBJ1-1; D is unclear. CDR3 size: 16 residues. Germline V gene sequence: CDR1 SGHTA, CDR2 FQGNSA. Trimming took off 5 bases at V and 0 bases at J, with 16 bases between the two ends. CDR3 amino acids: CASSPPQDQLNTEAFF. The CDR3 bases are TGTGCCAGCAGCCCCCCGCAGGATCAATTGAACACTGAAGCTTTCTTT.

The CDR3 sequence: CASSRDATNEKLFF. The CDR3 coding sequence is TGTGCCAGCAGCCGAGATGCAACTAATGAAAAACTGTTTTTT. V gene TRBV7-9 combines with J gene TRBJ1-4; no clear D. The CDR3 contains 14 residues. The V gene's germline CDR1 is SEHNR and CDR2 FQNEAQ (reference sequence). The V gene lost 5 bases and the J gene lost 0 bases, with 7 bases spanning the gap.

The chain has TRBV11-2 and TRBJ1-6, with TRBD1 matching 7 bases. Germline CDR1 reads SGHAT; CDR2 reads FQNNGV. Trimming cost V 7 bases and J 7 bases; bases outside gene matches: 10. The CDR3 loop spans 15 amino acids. The DNA of the CDR3 is TGTGCCAGCACGGGACAGCCCGAAGTGAATTCACCCCTCCACTTT. Encoded protein: CASTGQPEVNSPLHF.

V and J are TRBV7-9 and TRBJ1-1; a possible D gene is TRBD1 (5 bases). This CDR3 contains 11 residues. Germline values: CDR1 SEHNR, CDR2 FQNEAQ (reference sequence). The CDR3 region has the DNA TGTACTACAGGCCTGGTACCTGAAGCTTTCTTT. Encoded protein: CTTGLVPEAFF.

On this clone: This sample also contains other DNA sequences that code for the same CDR3. The chain combines TRBV5-1 with TRBJ2-1, with 15 bases aligning to TRBD2. Germline V gives CDR1 SGHRS, CDR2 YFSETQ. CDR3 length: 16 amino acids. The V gene end was trimmed by 4 bases and the J gene end by 7 bases; junction bases not matched to a gene: 6. The CDR3 nucleotides are TGCGCCAGCAGCCCAGGACTAGCGGGGGGGTTGAATGAGCAGTTCTTC. Residues: CASSPGLAGGLNEQFF.

The chain has TRBV29-1 and TRBJ2-3; 8 nucleotides match TRBD1. V gave up 6 bases and J gave up 6 bases; unmatched junction bases: 14. The CDR3 runs to 15 residues. Germline lookup yields CDR1 SQVTM and CDR2 ANQGSEA. CDR3 sequence reads: CSVGGQGLLGDTQYF. The CDR3 nucleotides are TGCAGCGTGGGAGGACAGGGCTTATTGGGGGATACGCAGTATTTT.

The rearrangement joins TRBV24-1 to TRBJ2-7, with a possible D match to TRBD2 (6 bases). Trimming stripped 4 bases from V and 0 bases from J, with 12 bases between. The CDR3 covers 15 residues. The germline V gene has CDR1 KGHDR and CDR2 SFDVKD. CDR3 DNA sequence: TGTGCCACCAGTGAAGGAGGGGTATCCTCCTACGAGCAGTACTTC. This gives the protein CATSEGGVSSYEQYF.

This clone is medium-sized by share. The CDR3 loop reads CASSYNSHEKLFF. The CDR3 nucleotides are TGTGCCAGCAGTTACAATAGTCACGAAAAACTGTTTTTT. The rearrangement joins TRBV6-5 to TRBJ1-4; no reliable D call. Germline lookup yields CDR1 MNHEY and CDR2 SVGAGI. The CDR3 consists of 13 residues. The germline V and J ends were trimmed by 2 bases and 8 bases, with 9 bases remaining between them.

The table lists this clone with a count of one. The chain carries TRBV19 and TRBJ2-2, with D perhaps TRBD2 (5 bases). In germline, CDR1 is LNHDA, CDR2 SQIVND (reference sequence). CDR3 length equals 14 residues. V was cut by 5 bases and J by 8 bases, with 15 bases left in between. The CDR3 sequence is CASSYGLPGGELFF. The CDR3 coding sequence is TGTGCCAGTAGTTATGGACTGCCGGGTGGGGAGCTGTTTTTT.

This sequence joins TRBV18 and TRBJ1-2, with 8 bases lining up with TRBD1. Germline CDR1 and CDR2: KGHSH and LQKENI. V was pared by 3 bases and J by 2 bases, with 5 bases of the junction left unmatched. The CDR3 is 15 amino acids. CDR3: CASSPQGAGNYGYTF. CDR3 nucleotide sequence: TGTGCCAGCTCACCTCAGGGGGCGGGAAACTATGGCTACACCTTC.

The CDR3 here is CASSEDRFTTGGDNEKLFF. The CDR3, as DNA: TGTGCCAGCAGTGAAGATAGGTTCACGACAGGGGGTGATAATGAAAAACTGTTTTTT. The chain joins TRBV6-1 to TRBJ1-4; 9 bases line up with TRBD1. Germline V gives CDR1 MNHNS, CDR2 SASEGT. The CDR3 is 19 amino acids. Losses at the gene ends were 1 base for V and 4 bases for J; bases not matched to a gene: 13.

This chain links TRBV6-2 or TRBV6-3 with TRBJ1-2; TRBD1 aligns across 9 bases. V shed 2 bases, J shed 7 bases, and the junction held 8 bases outside the gene matches. Germline loops: CDR1 MNHEY, CDR2 SVGEGT. This CDR3 has 15 amino acids. The CDR3 reads CASSYASRTGVGYTF. CDR3 nucleotide sequence: TGTGCCAGCAGTTACGCCTCTAGGACAGGGGTTGGCTACACCTTC.

For this clone: Other DNA sequences in this sample translate to the same CDR3. The chain is built from TRBV12-3 or TRBV12-4 and TRBJ2-7; D is ambiguous. Trimming took off 5 bases at V and 3 bases at J, with 11 bases between the two ends. There are 13 residues in the CDR3. This CDR3 is CASSPGSFYEQYF. The CDR3 region has the DNA TGTGCCAGCAGTCCCGGGTCTTTCTACGAGCAGTACTTC.

The chain has TRBV3-1 (or the pseudogene TRBV3-2) and TRBJ1-2; maybe TRBD1 (5 bases). The CDR3 sequence is 14 residues long. CDR1 is LGHDT and CDR2 is YNNKEL in the germline V gene (reference sequence). Trimming pared 4 bases from V and 1 base from J, leaving 10 bases between. CDR3 loop: CASSRREFNYGYTF. The CDR3 DNA follows: TGTGCCAGCAGCCGCAGGGAATTTAACTATGGCTACACCTTC.

This clone was seen a handful of times. The chain joins TRBV19 to TRBJ1-6, with TRBD1 matching 8 bases. Germline trimming cut 6 bases from V and 10 bases from J; bases unmatched to any gene: 11. Germline V CDR1 and CDR2: LNHDA, SQIVND (reference sequence). This CDR3 comprises 15 residues. The CDR3 DNA reads as TGTGCCAGTAGCCCAGGACAGGGCTTTTACTCACCCCTCCACTTT. Its protein is CASSPGQGFYSPLHF.

CDR3 in amino acids: CASSPLLDRGGEKLFF. The CDR3 nucleotides are TGTGCCAGCAGCCCGCTCCTTGACAGGGGGGGTGAAAAACTGTTTTTT. The chain links TRBV7-8 to TRBJ1-4; 9 nucleotides align to TRBD1. Germline loops: CDR1 SGHVS, CDR2 FQNEAQ. Losses at the gene ends were 5 bases for V and 7 bases for J; bases not matched to a gene: 11. CDR3 length: 16 amino acids.

The chain employs TRBV2 and TRBJ2-1; a weak D match, TRBD1 (5 bases). Germline CDR1 and CDR2: SNHLY and FYNNEI. Trimming took 6 bases from V and 6 from J, leaving 18 bases between them. The CDR3 is 15 residues long. CDR3 sequence (DNA): TGTGCCAGCAGCCCGCGCCAGGGTTACGTCAATGAGCAGTTCTTC. Encoded protein: CASSPRQGYVNEQFF.

This clone was picked up a small number of times. The chain links TRBV10-2 to TRBJ1-5; TRBD1 might be the D (6 bases). Trimming left V 5 bases short and J 1 base short, with 18 bases between. In germline, CDR1 is WSHSY, CDR2 SAAADI. This CDR3 has 17 residues. CDR3 nucleotides: TGCGCCAGCAGTAAAGAGAATACAGGGCTCAGCAATCAGCCCCAGCATTTT. Its protein is CASSKENTGLSNQPQHF.